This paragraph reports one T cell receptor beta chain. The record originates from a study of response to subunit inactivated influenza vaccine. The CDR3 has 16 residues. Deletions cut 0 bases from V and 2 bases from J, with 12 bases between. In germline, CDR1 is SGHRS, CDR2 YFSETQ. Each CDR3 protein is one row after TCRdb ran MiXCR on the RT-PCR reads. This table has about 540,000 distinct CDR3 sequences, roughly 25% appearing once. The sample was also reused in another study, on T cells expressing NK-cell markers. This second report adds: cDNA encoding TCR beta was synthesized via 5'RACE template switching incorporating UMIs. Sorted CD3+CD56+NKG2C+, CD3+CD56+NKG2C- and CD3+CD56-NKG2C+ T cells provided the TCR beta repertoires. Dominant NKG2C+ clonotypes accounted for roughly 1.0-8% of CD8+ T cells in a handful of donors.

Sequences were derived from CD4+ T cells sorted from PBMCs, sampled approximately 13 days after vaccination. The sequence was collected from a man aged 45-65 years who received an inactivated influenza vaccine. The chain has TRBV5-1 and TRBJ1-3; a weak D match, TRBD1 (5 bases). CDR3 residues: CASSLGPGGAGNTIYF. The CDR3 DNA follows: TGCGCCAGCAGCTTGGGGCCGGGAGGGGCTGGAAACACCATATATTTT.